The 17 T cell receptor beta chains listed next were all sequenced from one sample in a study of regulatory T cells in long-lasting Graves disease. Sample time point: persistent/refractory GD, antithyroid drugs over 5 years with positive TRAb. The TCR library was made from RNA that had been extracted from PBMCs in TRIzol. Relying on iRepertoire HTBI primers and Arm-PCR of CDR3 regions, the team built TCR beta libraries. TCRdb called the multiplex PCR reads again in MiXCR, with one record for every CDR3 protein. The sample holds under 450,000 distinct CDR3 sequences, 23% seen once. The starting material was peripheral blood mononuclear cells (PBMCs), obtained when the disease was refractory, from a patient treated with antithyroid drugs. The source of these receptors is a woman in her thirties or forties with Graves disease.

The chain employs TRBV10-3 and TRBJ2-5; 11 nucleotides match TRBD2. The DNA end is a closer match to TRBJ2-7, so the J assignment may be wrong. This CDR3 region has 15 residues. The germline gives CDR1 ENHRY, CDR2 SYGVKD. The CDR3 DNA sequence: TGTGCCATCAGTGCGGGACTAGCGGACTCCTACGAGCAGTACTTC. Translating gives CAISAGLADSYEQYF.

Many counts were recorded for this clonotype. The chain joins TRBV28 to TRBJ2-7, with 7 bases lining up with TRBD2. CDR1 MDHEN and CDR2 SYDVKM come from the germline V gene. The CDR3 extends over 17 amino acids. The ends lost 8 bases at V and 2 bases at J; junction bases unmatched: 18. The CDR3 loop reads CASSLLLYGTTTYEQYF. The CDR3 nucleotides read TGTGCCAGCTCCCTATTATTGTACGGGACTACTACCTACGAGCAGTACTTC. The variable domain in full, completed from reference TRBV28 and TRBJ2-7, reads DVKVTQSSRYLVKRTGEKVFLECVQDMDHENMFWYRQDPGLGLRLIYFSYDVKMKEKGDIPEGYSVSREKKERFSLILESASTNQTSMYLCASSLLLYGTTTYEQYFGPGTRLTVT.

This clonotype was recorded many times. This sequence joins TRBV6-2 or TRBV6-3 and TRBJ1-1; TRBD1 might be the D (5 bases). Germline CDR1 and CDR2: MNHEY and SVGEGT. This CDR3 region has 13 residues. Deletions cut 4 bases from V and 4 bases from J, with 10 bases between. The CDR3 coding sequence is TGTGCCAGCAGTTCCCCAGGGTCCACTGAAGCTTTCTTT. Its translation: CASSSPGSTEAFF.

This clonotype was seen repeatedly, ten times or more. V usage is TRBV28 and J usage is TRBJ1-4, with TRBD1 matching over 7 bases. Germline assignment: CDR1 MDHEN and CDR2 SYDVKM. There are 14 residues in the CDR3. V shed 3 bases, J shed 8 bases, and the junction held 6 bases outside the gene matches. The DNA for the CDR3 is TGTGCCAGCAGTTTTACAGGGGTGGGGGAAAAACTGTTTTTT. It yields the protein CASSFTGVGEKLFF. The variable domain in full, with the rest retrieved from reference TRBV28 and TRBJ1-4, is DVKVTQSSRYLVKRTGEKVFLECVQDMDHENMFWYRQDPGLGLRLIYFSYDVKMKEKGDIPEGYSVSREKKERFSLILESASTNQTSMYLCASSFTGVGEKLFFGSGTQLSVL.

The sample holds a few counts of this clonotype. A much larger clonotype is one base distant, so this may be a read error. The conserved closing phenylalanine or tryptophan is absent in this CDR3, likely reflecting a read error. The chain combines TRBV20-1 with TRBJ1-2; D gene uncertain. This CDR3 is built from 14 residues. Germline lookup yields CDR1 DFQATT and CDR2 SNEGSKA (reference sequence). Trimming removed 3 bases from V and 0 bases from J, with 11 bases in between. CDR3 DNA: TGCAGTGCTAGTCGTTCCAGTACTAACTATGGCTACACCCTC. As protein: CSASRSSTNYGYTL.

The chain couples TRBV20-1 to TRBJ2-2, with 15 bases fitting TRBD2. The CDR3 length is 15 residues. The J segment lost 5 bases and the V segment lost 6 bases, leaving 4 bases of the junction unmatched. Germline CDR1 reads DFQATT; CDR2 reads SNEGSKA (reference sequence). In DNA, the CDR3 is TGCAGTGCCGCCGGGACTAGCGGGAGGACCGGGGAGCTGTTTTTT. This gives the protein CSAAGTSGRTGELFF.

The chain recombines TRBV19 with TRBJ1-1; D is ambiguous. The germline V gene has CDR1 LNHDA and CDR2 SQIVND (reference sequence). Trimming cost V 7 bases and J 4 bases, with 13 bases left between them. This CDR3 is 13 amino acids long. The CDR3 nucleotides read TGTGCCAGTACTCCCCTCATGAGCACTGAAGCTTTCTTT. Encoded protein: CASTPLMSTEAFF.

This clonotype was seen a handful of times. The chain recombines TRBV5-4 with TRBJ1-4; no clear D gene. Germline V lookup: CDR1 SGHNT, CDR2 YYREEE (reference sequence). The CDR3 consists of 13 residues. Trimming pared 4 bases from V and 7 bases from J, leaving 11 bases between. CDR3 sequence: CASSHPLGEKLFF. In nucleotides, the CDR3 is TGTGCCAGCAGCCACCCGCTTGGTGAAAAACTGTTTTTT. Full variable domain (missing parts from reference TRBV5-4 and TRBJ1-4): ETGVTQSPTHLIKTRGQQVTLRCSSQSGHNTVSWYQQALGQGPQFIFQYYREEENGRGNFPPRFSGLQFPNYSSELNVNALELDDSALYLCASSHPLGEKLFFGSGTQLSVL.

Only a few counts were recorded for this clonotype. The chain has TRBV20-1 and TRBJ2-5, with TRBD2 matching 12 bases. The germline V gene has CDR1 DFQATT and CDR2 SNEGSKA (reference sequence). Losses at the gene ends were 6 bases for V and 4 bases for J; bases not matched to a gene: 6. The CDR3 has 14 amino acids. This CDR3 is CSAFTGLAGETQYF. In nucleotides, the CDR3 is TGCAGTGCCTTTACGGGACTAGCGGGAGAGACCCAGTACTTC.

At least ten counts were recorded for this clonotype. This sequence joins TRBV5-1 and TRBJ2-7, with D tentatively TRBD1 (6 bases). The CDR3 consists of 14 residues. Germline V CDR1 and CDR2: SGHRS, YFSETQ. The V end lost 4 bases, the J end lost 3 bases, and 14 bases lay between the germline ends. This chain's CDR3 is CASSPRTDFYEQYF. The CDR3 nucleotides are TGCGCCAGCAGCCCTCGGACAGACTTCTACGAGCAGTACTTC.

This clonotype was picked up a small number of times. The rearrangement joins TRBV11-2 to TRBJ2-7, with D perhaps given as TRBD1 or TRBD2 (5 bases each). The CDR3 has 16 amino acids. Trimming shortened V by 5 bases and J by 5 bases, and 22 bases separated the two germline ends. Germline CDR1 reads SGHAT; CDR2 reads FQNNGV. The CDR3 DNA reads as TGTGCCAGCAGCCGACCCGGGACCCCGGGAAGAAACGAGCAGTACTTC. Protein product: CASSRPGTPGRNEQYF.

In this sample, this clonotype turned up many times. The chain couples TRBV5-5 to TRBJ1-1; the D gene is possibly TRBD1 (6 bases). The germline V and J ends were trimmed by 3 bases and 1 base, with 13 bases remaining between them. Germline CDR1 is SGHKS and CDR2 is YYEKEE (reference sequence). The CDR3 is 15 amino acids. The CDR3 loop reads CASSSEGHGNTEAFF. The CDR3 nucleotides are TGTGCCAGCAGCTCGGAGGGACATGGGAACACTGAAGCTTTCTTT.

This sequence joins TRBV5-1 and TRBJ2-5, with TRBD1 matching over 8 bases. The CDR3 covers 15 residues. The trim removed 5 bases at V and 0 bases at J, leaving 6 bases unmatched. The germline CDR1 and CDR2 sequences are SGHRS and YFSETQ. CDR3 in DNA: TGCGCCAGCAGATGGGACAGGACGTACCAAGAGACCCAGTACTTC. It specifies CASRWDRTYQETQYF.

This clonotype occurred many times. J is TRBJ1-1 and V is TRBV20-1; 7 nucleotides agree with TRBD1. The CDR3 sequence is 14 residues long. The germline gives CDR1 DFQATT, CDR2 SNEGSKA (reference sequence). Trimming at V came to 6 bases and at J to 0 bases, leaving 7 bases not matched to a gene. CDR3: CSAHETGMNTEAFF. The CDR3 coding sequence is TGCAGTGCCCACGAGACAGGGATGAACACTGAAGCTTTCTTT.

This clonotype was observed many times. The V and J genes are TRBV6-5 and TRBJ2-7; D is uncertain. Trimming cost V 0 bases and J 7 bases, with 13 bases left between them. Germline loops: CDR1 MNHEY, CDR2 SVGAGI. The length of the CDR3 is 14 residues. Here the CDR3 reads CASSYSDATREQYF. The CDR3 DNA sequence: TGTGCCAGCAGTTACTCGGACGCTACGAGGGAGCAGTACTTC.

This clonotype appeared many times. This chain connects TRBV20-1 to TRBJ2-7; D is perhaps TRBD2 (5 bases). Germline lookup yields CDR1 DFQATT and CDR2 SNEGSKA (reference sequence). The V end lost 2 bases, the J end lost 5 bases, and 10 bases lay between the germline ends. The CDR3 contains 12 residues. The CDR3 reads CSARPGVHEQYF. The CDR3 DNA is TGCAGTGCTAGACCCGGGGTCCACGAGCAGTACTTC.

The rearrangement links TRBV7-9 to TRBJ2-2; 7 positions agree with TRBD2. In germline, CDR1 is SEHNR, CDR2 FQNEAQ (reference sequence). This CDR3 is built from 17 residues. The V segment lost 3 bases and the J segment 7 bases; nucleotides outside the gene matches: 14. The CDR3 DNA is TGTGCCAGCAGCTTTGCAAGCGGGACTGGGTTTCTCGGGGAGCTGTTTTTT. It is translated as CASSFASGTGFLGELFF.